This is a list of T cell receptor beta chains from one sample in a study of Tregs in tolerant kidney transplant recipients. This table comes from immunoSEQ multiplex PCR, and its TCRdb copy is limited to in-frame clones, with some not included. The sample lists about 94,000 clones, more than 85% occurring once. The starting material was CD4+ T cells from blood, obtained before the transplant. These receptor sequences come from a human donor who received a combined kidney and bone marrow transplant. CDR3s include the opening cysteine and the closing phenylalanine or tryptophan. A D gene is named only where the DNA matches it firmly. Rows give clone size only sometimes, using once, few, many, or a class for an expanded clone.

V: TRBV6-4; D: TRBD1; size: -; J: TRBJ1-2; DNA: TGTGCCAGCAGTGACGGGAAGGGACAGGCCTATGGCTACGCCTTC; CDR3: CASSDGKGQAYGYAF
V: TRBV6-1; D: TRBD1; size: -; J: TRBJ2-7; DNA: TGTGCCAGCACCCCGGGACAGGGGGCGCTTCACGAGCAGTACTTC; CDR3: CASTPGQGALHEQYF
V: TRBV5-8; D: TRBD2; size: once; J: TRBJ2-7; DNA: TGTGCCAGCAGCCCTGGAGTAGCGGGATCATACGAGCAGTACTTC; CDR3: CASSPGVAGSYEQYF
V: TRBV19; D: -; size: -; J: TRBJ2-1; DNA: TGTGCCAGTAGTGGGGGGACCTACAATGAGCAGTTCTTC; CDR3: CASSGGTYNEQFF
V: TRBV7-3; D: -; size: -; J: TRBJ2-2; DNA: TGTGCCAGCAGATTCTTGGGTAGCGGTAACACCGGGGAGCTGTTTTTT; CDR3: CASRFLGSGNTGELFF
V: TRBV5-6; D: TRBD1; size: -; J: TRBJ1-5; DNA: TGTGCCAGCAGCTTAGACAGGGGAGGACAGCCCCAGCATTTT; CDR3: CASSLDRGGQPQHF
V: TRBV4-2; D: -; size: once; J: TRBJ1-2; DNA: TGTGCCAGCAGCCAGCCGACACGATTTAACTATGGCTACACCTTC; CDR3: CASSQPTRFNYGYTF
V: TRBV19; D: -; size: -; J: TRBJ2-2; DNA: TGTGCCAGTAGTTCCGGGGGATTAGACACCGGGGAGCTGTTTTTT; CDR3: CASSSGGLDTGELFF
V: TRBV11-2; D: -; size: -; J: TRBJ2-7; DNA: TGTGCCAGCAGCCCCCCCGGAGTCGAGCAGTACTTC; CDR3: CASSPPGVEQYF
V: TRBV27; D: -; size: -; J: TRBJ2-2; DNA: TGTGCCAGCAGTGCCTTACTTCACAGGGGCGGGGTGTTTTTT; CDR3: CASSALLHRGGVFF
V: TRBV5-4; D: -; size: -; J: TRBJ1-2; DNA: TGTGCCAGCAGCTCTCGCAGGGAAGGGGTTGGCTACACCTTC; CDR3: CASSSRREGVGYTF
V: TRBV6-5; D: TRBD1; size: -; J: TRBJ2-5; DNA: TGTGCCAGCAGCCCGACAGGGCTGGAGACCCAGTACTTC; CDR3: CASSPTGLETQYF
V: TRBV7-8; D: TRBD1; size: -; J: TRBJ2-5; DNA: TGTGCCAGCAGCCTCAGGACAGGGTCAGAGACCCAGTACTTC; CDR3: CASSLRTGSETQYF
V: TRBV7-6; D: -; size: -; J: TRBJ1-1; DNA: TGTGCCAGCAGCACCACAGGGAACACTGAAGCTTTCTTT; CDR3: CASSTTGNTEAFF
V: TRBV4-3; D: TRBD1; size: -; J: TRBJ2-5; DNA: TGCGCCAGCAGCCAGGGACAGGGAACGTTGGAGACCCAGTACTTC; CDR3: CASSQGQGTLETQYF
V: TRBV29-1; D: TRBD1; size: -; J: TRBJ2-3; DNA: TGCAGCGTTGAAGACCCCGGGACAGCTTCAGATACGCAGTATTTT; CDR3: CSVEDPGTASDTQYF
V: TRBV2; D: TRBD1; size: few; J: TRBJ2-7; DNA: TGTGCCAGCAGTGAAGGGACAGGGGTTCTCCACGAGCAGTACTTC; CDR3: CASSEGTGVLHEQYF
V: TRBV30; D: TRBD2; size: -; J: TRBJ2-7; DNA: TGTGCCTGGAGTGCCTACTACGGGAGGCGGAGCTCCTACGAGCAGTACTTC; CDR3: CAWSAYYGRRSSYEQYF
V: TRBV5-1; D: TRBD1; size: -; J: TRBJ1-2; DNA: TGCGCCAGCAGCACTGACAGGGTAGAAGGCTACACCTTC; CDR3: CASSTDRVEGYTF
V: TRBV11-1; D: -; size: -; J: TRBJ2-2; DNA: TGTGCCAGCAGCTTACCCCGGGGTCTGACGAGGACCGGGGAGCTGTTTTTT; CDR3: CASSLPRGLTRTGELFF
V: TRBV7-2; D: TRBD1; size: -; J: TRBJ1-2; DNA: TGTGCCAGCAGCAGCCAGGGGGCGAACTATGGCTACACCTTC; CDR3: CASSSQGANYGYTF
V: TRBV19; D: -; size: -; J: TRBJ2-7; DNA: TGTGCCAGTAGTACAGGACAATACCCCTCCTACGAGCAGTACTTC; CDR3: CASSTGQYPSYEQYF
V: TRBV6-1; D: TRBD2; size: -; J: TRBJ2-1; DNA: TGTGCCAGCAGTCCTATAGGGACTAGCGTTAATGAGCAGTTCTTC; CDR3: CASSPIGTSVNEQFF
V: TRBV14; D: -; size: -; J: TRBJ2-5; DNA: TGTGCCAGCAGCCAAGCAAAGGGGGCGGGACAAGAGACCCAGTACTTC; CDR3: CASSQAKGAGQETQYF